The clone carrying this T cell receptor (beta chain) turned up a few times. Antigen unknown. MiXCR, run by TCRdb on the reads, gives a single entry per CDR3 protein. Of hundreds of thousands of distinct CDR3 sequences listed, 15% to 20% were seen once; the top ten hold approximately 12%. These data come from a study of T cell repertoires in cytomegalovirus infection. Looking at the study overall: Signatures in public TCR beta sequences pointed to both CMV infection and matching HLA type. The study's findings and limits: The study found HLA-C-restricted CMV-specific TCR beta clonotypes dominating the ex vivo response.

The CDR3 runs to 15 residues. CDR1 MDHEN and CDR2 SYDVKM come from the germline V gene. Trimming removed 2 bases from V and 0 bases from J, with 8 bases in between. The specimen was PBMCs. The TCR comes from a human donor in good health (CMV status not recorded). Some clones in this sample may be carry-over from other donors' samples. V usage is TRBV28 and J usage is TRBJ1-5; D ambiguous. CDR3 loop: CASSLASHSNQPQHF. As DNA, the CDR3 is TGTGCCAGCAGTTTAGCGAGCCATAGCAATCAGCCCCAGCATTTT.